These 11 T cell receptor beta chains share one sample of origin, sequenced in a study of early T cells in non-severe SARS-CoV-2 infection (dated by TCRdb to 2020 to 2023). Libraries came from 5' RACE. The sample was run on a NextSeq 500. TCRdb took the public reads, trimmed them with fastp at Q25, ran MiXCR for clone calling and kept in-frame beta chains. Each record represents a unique CDR3 protein, reported with the most common genes and DNA among its rows. For this sample the table gives over 60,000 distinct CDR3 sequences, of which around a tenth were detected only once. Together, the top ten hold under 10% of the sample. Sequenced material: whole blood, taken at baseline. The source of these receptors is an adult who was a healthcare worker with PCR-confirmed SARS-CoV-2 infection or an uninfected control (not recorded which).

This chain connects TRBV19 to TRBJ1-6, with TRBD1 matching over 7 bases. The trim removed 7 bases at V and 7 bases at J, leaving 7 bases unmatched. The CDR3 has 14 amino acids. Germline V gene sequence: CDR1 LNHDA, CDR2 SQIVND (reference sequence). CDR3: CASNQDRENSPLHF. The CDR3 region has the DNA TGTGCCAGTAACCAAGACAGGGAGAATTCACCCCTCCACTTT.

This clonotype occurred a few times. The rearrangement uses TRBV12-3 or TRBV12-4 and TRBJ1-4, with 7 bases fitting TRBD1. The V and J ends lost 5 bases and 8 bases, in that order; junction bases with no gene match: 8. The CDR3 is 14 amino acids. In DNA, the CDR3 is TGTGCCAGCAGTCCACAGGGGATAGGGGAAAAACTGTTTTTT. Its protein product is CASSPQGIGEKLFF.

The V call is TRBV7-9, the J call TRBJ2-1; TRBD2 matches 8 bases. J gave up 2 bases and V 5 bases, and 8 bases lay outside the gene matches. Germline-derived CDR1 and CDR2 are SEHNR and FQNEAQ (reference sequence). The CDR3 consists of 16 residues. DNA for the CDR3: TGTGCCAGCAGCCCCGGACCAGCGGGGGCCTACAATGAGCAGTTCTTC. Amino acids: CASSPGPAGAYNEQFF. Based on the CDR3 plus reference TRBV7-9 and TRBJ2-1, the full variable domain is DTGVSQNPRHKITKRGQNVTFRCDPISEHNRLYWYRQTLGQGPEFLTYFQNEAQLEKSRLLSDRFSAERPKGSFSTLEIQRTEQGDSAMYLCASSPGPAGAYNEQFFGPGTRLTVL.

The sample holds a few counts of this clonotype. The chain links TRBV20-1 to TRBJ1-1; D gene unclear. Per the germline V gene, CDR1 is DFQATT and CDR2 is SNEGSKA (reference sequence). Trimming left V 3 bases short and J 1 base short, with 9 bases between. The CDR3 has 13 residues. CDR3 protein: CSARVQSNTEAFF. In nucleotides, the CDR3 is TGCAGTGCTAGGGTTCAGTCGAACACTGAAGCTTTCTTT.

The chain links TRBV4-1 to TRBJ2-5; no firm D call. Trimming removed 1 base at V and 4 bases at J, with 13 bases between. In germline, CDR1 is MGHRA, CDR2 YSYEKL. This CDR3 has 15 amino acids. The CDR3 sequence is CASSQGLGNRETQYF. DNA of the CDR3: TGCGCCAGCAGCCAAGGGTTGGGGAATAGAGAGACCCAGTACTTC.

The CDR3 DNA follows: TGTGCCAGCAGGTTCCTGCAGAGCTTGTATACGCAGTATTTT. Protein sequence: CASRFLQSLYTQYF. V and J are TRBV5-6 and TRBJ2-3; D gene ambiguous. This CDR3 has 14 residues. Germline V gene data show CDR1 as SGHDT and CDR2 as YYEEEE. Trimming left V 5 bases short and J 7 bases short, with 17 bases between.

This clonotype was picked up many times. V usage is TRBV10-3 and J usage is TRBJ1-2; tentatively, D is TRBD1 (6 bases). This CDR3 comprises 13 residues. Germline V lookup: CDR1 ENHRY, CDR2 SYGVKD. Trimming cost V 5 bases and J 6 bases, with 13 bases left between them. In nucleotides, the CDR3 is TGTGCCATCAGTTCCGGGACAATGGATGGCTACACCTTC. Translation gives CAISSGTMDGYTF.

Points on this clonotype: Its ends do not fully match the called genes, so a read error is possible. The chain carries TRBV7-8 and TRBJ2-2, with 7 nucleotides matching TRBD1. The CDR3 loop spans 14 amino acids. The V gene's germline CDR1 is SGHVS and CDR2 FQNEAQ. DNA for the CDR3: TGTGCCAGCAGCCCGACAGGGAACGCCGGGGAGCTGTTTTTT. This encodes CASSPTGNAGELFF.

To note about this clonotype: A read error is possible here, since a much larger clone lies one base away. This chain connects TRBV3-1 to TRBJ1-2, with 9 bases that match TRBD1. Per germline, CDR1 LGHDT and CDR2 YNNKEL (reference sequence). With V trimmed by 6 bases and J by 0 bases, 11 bases remained unmatched. This CDR3 comprises 17 residues. The CDR3 loop reads CASSSGPGQGSNYGYTF. Written as DNA, the CDR3 is TGTGCCAGCAGTTCTGGGCCGGGACAGGGATCTAACTATGGCTACACCTTC. Full variable domain (missing parts from reference TRBV3-1 and TRBJ1-2): DTAVSQTPKYLVTQMGNDKSIKCEQNLGHDTMYWYKQDSKKFLKIMFSYNNKELIINETVPNRFSPKSPDKAHLNLHINSLELGDSAVYFCASSSGPGQGSNYGYTFGSGTRLTVV.

The chain uses TRBV4-2 and TRBJ2-7, with TRBD1 matching over 8 bases. Losses at the gene ends were 1 base for V and 3 bases for J; bases not matched to a gene: 5. This CDR3 has 15 amino acids. Per the germline V gene, CDR1 is LGHNA and CDR2 is YNFKEQ. The CDR3 region is CASSQVGQENYEQYF. The CDR3 region has the DNA TGTGCCAGCAGCCAAGTGGGACAGGAAAACTACGAGCAGTACTTC.

In this sample, this clonotype turned up many times. This chain uses TRBV5-4 with TRBJ2-5, with D perhaps matching TRBD1 (6 bases). Germline values: CDR1 SGHNT, CDR2 YYREEE (reference sequence). Trimming shortened V by 4 bases and J by 2 bases, and 9 bases separated the two germline ends. This CDR3 is 13 amino acids long. CDR3 in amino acids: CASSPGAQETQYF. CDR3 DNA sequence: TGTGCCAGCAGCCCAGGGGCTCAAGAGACCCAGTACTTC.